A selection of T cell receptor beta chains follows, all from one sample in a study of cytomegalovirus exposure and HLA in healthy donors. The assay was immunoSEQ multiplex PCR, and TCRdb's table has in-frame clones only and misses some. The table records 150,000 or so clones, roughly nine tenths of them present only once. Sample: PBMCs. The receptors come from a young woman in good health and CMV-seronegative. The CDR3 runs from the conserved cysteine through the conserved F or W. The order of the fields is clone size, D gene, J gene, V gene, CDR3 DNA, CDR3 protein. The D gene is left open where the match is weak. Expanded clones get a size class; other rows say once, few or many, or leave the size out.

clone size: -
D gene: -
J gene: TRBJ1-5
V gene: TRBV19
CDR3 DNA: TGTGCCAGTAGTATGTCCCCTCGTGCGGGCAATCAGCCCCAGCATTTT
CDR3 protein: CASSMSPRAGNQPQHF

clone size: -
D gene: -
J gene: TRBJ2-7
V gene: TRBV4-2
CDR3 DNA: TGTGCCAGCAGCCAAGATGTCGTCGGAGGAATATCCTACGAGCAGTACTTC
CDR3 protein: CASSQDVVGGISYEQYF

clone size: -
D gene: -
J gene: TRBJ1-3
V gene: TRBV29-1
CDR3 DNA: TGCAGCGTTGAAAGTCAGTTTGGAAACACCATATATTTT
CDR3 protein: CSVESQFGNTIYF

clone size: -
D gene: -
J gene: TRBJ1-5
V gene: TRBV7-8
CDR3 DNA: TGTGCCAGCAGCTTAGCGGCAAACCCAAATCAGCCCCAGCATTTT
CDR3 protein: CASSLAANPNQPQHF

clone size: -
D gene: -
J gene: TRBJ1-5
V gene: TRBV9
CDR3 DNA: TGTGCCAGCAGCCGCGGGACGGAGCCCCAGCATTTT
CDR3 protein: CASSRGTEPQHF

clone size: -
D gene: -
J gene: TRBJ2-7
V gene: TRBV4-1
CDR3 DNA: TGCGCCAGCAGCCAAGGGGGTTATTTCGGGGGGCCCTCCTACGAGCAGTACTTC
CDR3 protein: CASSQGGYFGGPSYEQYF

clone size: once
D gene: -
J gene: TRBJ1-2
V gene: TRBV29-1
CDR3 DNA: TGCAGCGTTGAAGACAGGGGCATAGGGTGGTATGGCTACACCTTC
CDR3 protein: CSVEDRGIGWYGYTF

clone size: -
D gene: -
J gene: TRBJ2-2
V gene: TRBV4-2
CDR3 DNA: TGTGCCAGCAGCCAAGAACAGGTAGCCGGGGAGCTGTTTTTT
CDR3 protein: CASSQEQVAGELFF

clone size: -
D gene: -
J gene: TRBJ1-5
V gene: TRBV2
CDR3 DNA: TGTGCGATTGGGGGGGATTATCAGCCCCAGCATTTT
CDR3 protein: CAIGGDYQPQHF

clone size: few
D gene: -
J gene: TRBJ1-2
V gene: TRBV2
CDR3 DNA: TGTGCCAGCAGTGATCCTGGGGGCAGGGGCTATGGCTACACCTTC
CDR3 protein: CASSDPGGRGYGYTF

clone size: -
D gene: TRBD1
J gene: TRBJ2-7
V gene: TRBV7-8
CDR3 DNA: TGTGCCAGCAGCACCCCATCGCAGGGGGCCTCCTACGAGCAGTACTTC
CDR3 protein: CASSTPSQGASYEQYF

clone size: -
D gene: TRBD1
J gene: TRBJ2-7
V gene: TRBV30
CDR3 DNA: TGTGCCTGGAGTCCTTCCCATTCCGGGACAGGCGTTAAACATAAAGGCTACGAGCAGTACTTC
CDR3 protein: CAWSPSHSGTGVKHKGYEQYF

clone size: -
D gene: TRBD1
J gene: TRBJ2-3
V gene: TRBV7-3
CDR3 DNA: TGTGCCAGCAGCTCCAGGGGGACAGGAGCCAGGTTGGGCACAGATACGCAGTATTTT
CDR3 protein: CASSSRGTGARLGTDTQYF

clone size: -
D gene: TRBD2
J gene: TRBJ2-5
V gene: TRBV18
CDR3 DNA: TGTGCCAGCTCACCGGTATTCGGCGGGAGTAATCAAGAGACCCAGTACTTC
CDR3 protein: CASSPVFGGSNQETQYF

clone size: few
D gene: -
J gene: TRBJ1-2
V gene: TRBV2
CDR3 DNA: TGTGCCAGCAGCGCGGACAGCTATGGCTACACCTTC
CDR3 protein: CASSADSYGYTF

clone size: -
D gene: -
J gene: TRBJ1-4
V gene: TRBV18
CDR3 DNA: TGTGCCAGCTCCCCTCGGACAGCCCTTAATGAAAAACTGTTTTTT
CDR3 protein: CASSPRTALNEKLFF

clone size: -
D gene: -
J gene: TRBJ2-5
V gene: TRBV18
CDR3 DNA: TGTGCCAGCTCACCACCGGAGGGGCCAGAGACCCAGTACTTC
CDR3 protein: CASSPPEGPETQYF

clone size: -
D gene: TRBD1
J gene: TRBJ1-6
V gene: TRBV19
CDR3 DNA: TGTGCCAGTAGTGGATACCTACAGGGGAGAAATTCACCCCTCCACTTT
CDR3 protein: CASSGYLQGRNSPLHF

clone size: -
D gene: TRBD1
J gene: TRBJ1-1
V gene: TRBV6-5
CDR3 DNA: TGTGCCAGCAGTTACAGCGGGACAGGGGGAACTGAAGCTTTCTTT
CDR3 protein: CASSYSGTGGTEAFF

clone size: -
D gene: TRBD1
J gene: TRBJ2-2
V gene: TRBV9
CDR3 DNA: TGTGCCAGCAGCACACGGGACAGGTCGTTGGGGGAGCTGTTTTTT
CDR3 protein: CASSTRDRSLGELFF

clone size: -
D gene: -
J gene: TRBJ2-6
V gene: TRBV27
CDR3 DNA: TGTGCCAGCGGGAGCTACTCTGGGGCCAACGTCCTGACTTTC
CDR3 protein: CASGSYSGANVLTF

clone size: -
D gene: TRBD1
J gene: TRBJ2-7
V gene: TRBV6-5
CDR3 DNA: TGTGCCAGCAGTGGCCAGACAGGGGTCTACTACGAGCAGTACTTC
CDR3 protein: CASSGQTGVYYEQYF

clone size: -
D gene: TRBD1
J gene: TRBJ1-1
V gene: TRBV5-4
CDR3 DNA: TGTGCCAGCAGCCAGGGGGCGCGGGCTTTCTTT
CDR3 protein: CASSQGARAFF

clone size: -
D gene: TRBD1
J gene: TRBJ2-7
V gene: TRBV10-3
CDR3 DNA: TGTGCCATCAGTGAGTCGCCTGGGGACAGGGGCCATTACGCCTACGAGCAGTACTTC
CDR3 protein: CAISESPGDRGHYAYEQYF

clone size: -
D gene: TRBD1
J gene: TRBJ2-1
V gene: TRBV29-1
CDR3 DNA: TGCAGTGGGCAAACAGGGGAGTTAACAAGGCAGTTCTTC
CDR3 protein: CSGQTGELTRQFF

clone size: -
D gene: -
J gene: TRBJ2-1
V gene: TRBV18
CDR3 DNA: TGTGCCAGCACCGACTGGAGCTCCTACAATGAGCAGTTCTTC
CDR3 protein: CASTDWSSYNEQFF

clone size: -
D gene: -
J gene: TRBJ1-6
V gene: TRBV27
CDR3 DNA: TGTGCCAGCAGCCAACCCGGACAGACGACATCACCCCTCCACTTT
CDR3 protein: CASSQPGQTTSPLHF

clone size: -
D gene: -
J gene: TRBJ2-7
V gene: TRBV29-1
CDR3 DNA: TGCAGCGTTCCTGGGCAGGGCGAGCAGTACTTC
CDR3 protein: CSVPGQGEQYF

clone size: -
D gene: TRBD2
J gene: TRBJ2-3
V gene: TRBV6-1
CDR3 DNA: TGTGCCAGCAGAGCTAGCGGGGGGGCGGATACGCAGTATTTT
CDR3 protein: CASRASGGADTQYF

clone size: -
D gene: -
J gene: TRBJ2-6
V gene: TRBV5-1
CDR3 DNA: TGCGCCAGCAGCGGGGCAGTCGGTGGGGCCAACGTCCTGACTTTC
CDR3 protein: CASSGAVGGANVLTF

clone size: once
D gene: TRBD2
J gene: TRBJ2-3
V gene: TRBV11-2
CDR3 DNA: TGTGCCAGCAGCTATGAACCGGGACTAGCCTCCTTCTCGCAGTATTTT
CDR3 protein: CASSYEPGLASFSQYF

clone size: -
D gene: -
J gene: TRBJ2-7
V gene: TRBV5-1
CDR3 DNA: TGCGCCAGCAGCTTGCAGGCAGGGTGGAGCGAGCAGTACTTC
CDR3 protein: CASSLQAGWSEQYF

clone size: -
D gene: -
J gene: TRBJ2-7
V gene: TRBV11-2
CDR3 DNA: TGTGCCAGCAGCTTAGTTGGACAGACCTACGAGCAGTACTTC
CDR3 protein: CASSLVGQTYEQYF

clone size: -
D gene: TRBD1
J gene: TRBJ1-1
V gene: TRBV2
CDR3 DNA: TGTGCCAGCCACATCGGGAGGGGGCCCACTGAAGCTTTCTTT
CDR3 protein: CASHIGRGPTEAFF

clone size: -
D gene: TRBD2
J gene: TRBJ2-3
V gene: TRBV7-9
CDR3 DNA: TGTGCCAGCAGCTTACCCTCACTAGCGGGGAGGACAGATACGCAGTATTTT
CDR3 protein: CASSLPSLAGRTDTQYF

clone size: -
D gene: -
J gene: TRBJ1-3
V gene: TRBV7-9
CDR3 DNA: TGTGCCAGCAGCTCGGGTGTCTACGCCATATATTTT
CDR3 protein: CASSSGVYAIYF

clone size: once
D gene: TRBD1
J gene: TRBJ1-5
V gene: TRBV6-5
CDR3 DNA: TGTGCCAGCAGTAACAGGGGTGGGGTAAGTCAGCCCCAGCATTTT
CDR3 protein: CASSNRGGVSQPQHF

clone size: once
D gene: -
J gene: TRBJ1-5
V gene: TRBV6-5
CDR3 DNA: TGTGCCAGCAGCGGTGACAGGAACAATCAGCCCCAGCATTTT
CDR3 protein: CASSGDRNNQPQHF

clone size: -
D gene: TRBD1
J gene: TRBJ1-1
V gene: TRBV6-5
CDR3 DNA: TGTGCCAGCAGTTACCGACAGGGGATGAGAACTGAAGCTTTCTTT
CDR3 protein: CASSYRQGMRTEAFF

clone size: -
D gene: TRBD1
J gene: TRBJ1-1
V gene: TRBV18
CDR3 DNA: TGTGCCAGCTCACCCGGACAGGGCCCTGAAGCTTTCTTT
CDR3 protein: CASSPGQGPEAFF